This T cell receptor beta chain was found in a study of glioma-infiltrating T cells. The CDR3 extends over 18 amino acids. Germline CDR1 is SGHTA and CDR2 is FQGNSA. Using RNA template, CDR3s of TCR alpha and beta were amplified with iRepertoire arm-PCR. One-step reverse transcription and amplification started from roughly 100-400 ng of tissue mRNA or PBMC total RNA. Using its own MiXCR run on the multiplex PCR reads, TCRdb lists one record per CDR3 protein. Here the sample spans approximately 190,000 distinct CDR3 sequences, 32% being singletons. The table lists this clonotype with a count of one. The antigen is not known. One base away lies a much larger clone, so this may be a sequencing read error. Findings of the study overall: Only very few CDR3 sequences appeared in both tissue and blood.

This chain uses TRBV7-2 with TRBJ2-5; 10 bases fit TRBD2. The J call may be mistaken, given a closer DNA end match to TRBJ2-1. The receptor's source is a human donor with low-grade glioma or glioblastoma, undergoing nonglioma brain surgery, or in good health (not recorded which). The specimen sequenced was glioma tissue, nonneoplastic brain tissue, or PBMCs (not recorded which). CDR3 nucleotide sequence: TGTGCCAGCAACTCCTCCCCTCTAAGCAGCGGGGGGGGGCTTGAGCAGTTCTTC. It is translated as CASNSSPLSSGGGLEQFF.